This passage covers 14 T cell receptor beta chains from one sample sequenced in a study of tumor-infiltrating lymphocytes in primary liver carcinoma. Synthesis of TCR beta cDNA was carried out from about 540 ng total RNA with a constant-region primer. Libraries of TCR beta came from three nested multiplex PCR rounds with slightly modified ARM-PCR. For approximately 9 cycles apiece, the opening two PCR rounds ran with TRBV1-TRBV30 forward primers and a C-beta reverse primer. TCRdb reprocessed the multiplex PCR reads via MiXCR and lists one record per CDR3 protein. The sample includes 330,000 or so distinct CDR3 sequences, about 61% of them seen just once. The source of the blood RNA was unsorted whole blood, and germline DNA was extracted as well. The sequenced material came from peripheral blood. Source of these receptors: a man in his forties with primary liver carcinoma and hepatitis B virus infection.

The chain uses TRBV4-3 and TRBJ2-2; the match to TRBD2 covers 12 bases. This CDR3 region has 18 residues. CDR1 is LGHNA and CDR2 is YSLEER in the germline V gene. V lost 0 bases and J lost 8; bases outside the gene matches: 10. CDR3 sequence reads: CASSQDSPGLAGLGELFF. The CDR3 nucleotides are TGCGCCAGCAGCCAAGATAGCCCGGGACTAGCGGGCCTGGGGGAGCTGTTTTTT.

For this clonotype: A much larger clone differs from this one at a single base, so this may be a read error. This chain uses TRBV6-1 with TRBJ2-1; 7 bases agree with TRBD2. The germline V gene encodes CDR1 MNHNS and CDR2 SASEGT. V shed 8 bases, J shed 9 bases, and the junction held 13 bases outside the gene matches. There are 14 residues in the CDR3. The CDR3 is CASRRVGGHGEQFF. In DNA form, the CDR3 reads TGTGCCAGCCGACGGGTGGGAGGGCACGGTGAGCAGTTCTTC.

This clonotype was counted only a few times. The chain has TRBV6-1 and TRBJ1-1; D is perhaps TRBD1 (6 bases). Trimming stripped 8 bases from V and 1 base from J, with 14 bases between. In germline, CDR1 is MNHNS, CDR2 SASEGT. This CDR3 contains 14 residues. In nucleotides, the CDR3 is TGTGCCAGCTGCGAGGGGGGGCGGAACACTGAAGCTTTCTTT. Encoded protein: CASCEGGRNTEAFF.

With respect to this clonotype: Likely a read error: the CDR3 ends without its conserved phenylalanine or tryptophan. CDR3 in amino acids: CASSRTSGRDPDTQYL. DNA for the CDR3: TGTGCCAGCAGCAGGACTAGCGGGAGGGACCCAGATACGCAGTATTTG. The V gene is TRBV11-2, the J gene TRBJ2-3; TRBD2 matches 15 bases. J was trimmed by 4 bases and V by 5 bases; bases with no gene match: 4. This CDR3 is built from 16 residues. Germline V CDR1 and CDR2: SGHAT, FQNNGV.

About this clonotype itself: One end of the junction is discordant with germline, which a read error may explain. The chain recombines TRBV4-2 with TRBJ2-3, with 7 positions matching TRBD1. Per germline, CDR1 LGHNA and CDR2 YNFKEQ. The CDR3 spans 13 residues. As DNA, the CDR3 is TGTACCAGCAGCCAGGGTCTGGGGACAGCGCAGTATTTT. Translating gives CTSSQGLGTAQYF.

This clonotype has just a few counts. This sequence joins TRBV7-8 and TRBJ1-5; D unresolved. V was clipped by 5 bases and J by 5 bases, with 13 bases between them. The CDR3 extends over 14 amino acids. Germline CDR1 SGHVS, CDR2 FQNEAQ. For the CDR3, the DNA is TGTGCCAGCAGCCGGGGAACAATATATCAGCCCCAGCATTTT. Its translation: CASSRGTIYQPQHF.

Comments on this clonotype: Possible read error: a much larger clone is one base away. The chain uses TRBV5-5 and TRBJ2-5; D not certain. The CDR3 consists of 12 residues. Germline assignment: CDR1 SGHKS and CDR2 YYEKEE (reference sequence). Here the CDR3 DNA reads TGTGCCGGCAGCTTGTCTGAAGAGACCCAGTACTTC. It encodes CAGSLSEETQYF.

This clonotype was found a few times. V gene TRBV5-6 combines with J gene TRBJ2-2; either TRBD1 or TRBD2 may supply D (6 bases each). The V end was cut by 4 bases, the J end by 5 bases, with 18 bases between. From germline, CDR1 is SGHDT and CDR2 YYEEEE. The CDR3 consists of 16 residues. The CDR3 loop is CASSRWGASGTGELFF. Written as DNA, the CDR3 is TGTGCCAGCAGCAGGTGGGGGGCTAGTGGAACCGGGGAGCTGTTTTTT.

This clonotype appeared a few times. The CDR3 DNA is TGTGCCAGCAGTTTAACAGACTTAAACTACGAGCAGTACTTC. Protein sequence: CASSLTDLNYEQYF. V usage is TRBV12-3 or TRBV12-4 and J usage is TRBJ2-7; D uncertain. CDR3 size: 14 residues. Trimming took 2 bases from V and 3 from J, leaving 11 bases between them.

As to this clonotype: This sequence may be a read error, since a much larger clone differs from it by one base. The V and J genes are TRBV6-2 or TRBV6-3 and TRBJ1-6, with D uncertain. From germline, CDR1 is MNHEY and CDR2 SVGEGT. This CDR3 contains 14 residues. Trimming stripped 5 bases from V and 7 bases from J, with 12 bases between. CDR3 protein: CASSRLGLNSPLHF. The CDR3 coding sequence is TGTGCCAGCAGTCGTCTAGGACTCAATTCACCCCTCCACTTT.

J is TRBJ2-2 and V is TRBV10-2; D unresolved. This CDR3 region has 14 residues. The V end was cut by 7 bases, the J end by 5 bases, with 14 bases between. Germline values: CDR1 WSHSY, CDR2 SAAADI. CDR3 nucleotides: TGCGCCAGCAATTACCTACAAGAGACCGGGGAGCTGTTTTTT. Its protein is CASNYLQETGELFF.

This clonotype was observed a single time. The conserved closing phenylalanine or tryptophan is absent in this CDR3, likely reflecting a read error. The rearrangement joins TRBV12-3 or TRBV12-4 to TRBJ2-1; 7 bases align to TRBD1. The CDR3 consists of 14 residues. CDR3 region: CVSSLVQGRNEQFV. The CDR3 DNA reads as TGTGTCAGCAGTTTAGTACAGGGGCGGAATGAGCAGTTCGTC.

Comment on this clonotype: A read error may produce the germline difference seen at one junction end. The gene calls are TRBV6-1 and TRBJ2-7, with D uncertain. Germline values: CDR1 MNHNS, CDR2 SASEGT. The CDR3 covers 16 residues. The CDR3 DNA sequence: TGTGCCAGCAGCTGTCAAAAGTTCTCGGGCGGCTACGAGCAATACTTC. This sequence encodes CASSCQKFSGGYEQYF.

This clonotype was observed a few times. The chain joins TRBV5-1 to TRBJ2-4; 10 bases map to TRBD1. The CDR3 spans 16 residues. In germline, CDR1 is SGHRS, CDR2 YFSETQ. J was trimmed by 2 bases and V by 0 bases; bases with no gene match: 2. The CDR3 sequence: CASSLGDRGPKNIQYF. Written as DNA, the CDR3 is TGCGCCAGCAGCTTGGGGGACAGGGGTCCCAAAAACATTCAGTACTTC.